The 21 T cell receptor beta chains listed next were all sequenced from one sample in a study of blood T cell repertoires in COVID-19. Sequencing was performed with immunoSEQ multiplex PCR; in TCRdb, only in-frame clones are kept and a portion is missing. Seen here are about 180,000 clones, 86% observed once, and the top ten hold roughly 2.8%. The sequenced sample consisted of peripheral blood. The origin of the receptors is a woman in her twenties or thirties with active or convalescent COVID-19.

The chain couples TRBV5-1 to TRBJ1-4; D uncertain. Germline CDR1 SGHRS, CDR2 YFSETQ. V was trimmed by 4 bases and J by 0 bases, leaving 4 bases between them. The CDR3 is made up of 13 amino acids. The CDR3 DNA follows: TGCGCCAGCAGCCGAGCAACTAATGAAAAACTGTTTTTT. Amino acid sequence: CASSRATNEKLFF.

The rearrangement links TRBV28 to TRBJ1-5; 7 bases match TRBD1. V lost 4 bases, J lost 3 bases, and 6 bases stayed unmatched. From germline, CDR1 is MDHEN and CDR2 SYDVKM. The CDR3 contains 15 residues. The CDR3 sequence is CASSSLTGNNQPQHF. Written as DNA, the CDR3 is TGTGCCAGCAGTTCGCTGACAGGGAACAATCAGCCCCAGCATTTT.

This chain uses TRBV4-2 with TRBJ1-5, with TRBD1 matching 7 bases. The CDR3 loop spans 15 amino acids. The germline V gene encodes CDR1 LGHNA and CDR2 YNFKEQ. The V segment lost 6 bases and the J segment 1 base; nucleotides outside the gene matches: 6. The CDR3 region has the DNA TGTGCCAGCAGGGGTACAGGGGTGAGCAATCAGCCCCAGCATTTT. Amino acid sequence: CASRGTGVSNQPQHF.

The chain is built from TRBV6-5 and TRBJ2-3; D possibly corresponds to TRBD2 (6 bases). From germline, CDR1 is MNHEY and CDR2 SVGAGI. The CDR3 is 15 residues long. The V end lost 8 bases, the J end lost 0 bases, and 15 bases lay between the germline ends. DNA of the CDR3: TGTGCCAGCCCCAGGGACTTTCTAAGCACAGATACGCAGTATTTT. Translation gives CASPRDFLSTDTQYF.

The chain joins TRBV6-6 to TRBJ2-7; possible D gene TRBD1, 6 bases. The CDR3 has 14 residues. CDR1 MNHNY and CDR2 SVGAGI come from the germline V gene (reference sequence). Trimming pared 4 bases from V and 2 bases from J, leaving 12 bases between. The CDR3 spells CASSSRTGTYEQYF. DNA for the CDR3: TGTGCCAGCAGTTCACGCACAGGGACCTACGAGCAGTACTTC.

The chain combines TRBV27 with TRBJ2-5; D may be TRBD2 (6 bases). V gave up 1 base and J gave up 0 bases, with 9 bases separating them. CDR3 length: 15 residues. Per germline, CDR1 MNHEY and CDR2 SMNVEV (reference sequence). CDR3: CASSLWRGYQETQYF. The CDR3 nucleotides are TGTGCCAGCAGTTTATGGCGGGGATACCAAGAGACCCAGTACTTC.

This clone was picked up one time. Mismatch with germline at one junction end may stem from a read error. The rearrangement joins TRBV3-1 (or the pseudogene TRBV3-2) to TRBJ2-3; TRBD2 matches at 10 bases. The CDR3 consists of 15 residues. The germline V gene encodes CDR1 LGHDT and CDR2 YNNKEL (reference sequence). CDR3 protein: CASSQGSSGSYTQYF. DNA for the CDR3: TGTGCCAGCAGTCAAGGGTCTAGCGGGAGCTATACGCAGTATTTT.

This chain links TRBV15 with TRBJ2-3; TRBD2 aligns across 16 bases. V shed 5 bases, J shed 3 bases, and the junction held 11 bases outside the gene matches. This CDR3 has 19 residues. Germline CDR1 LNHNV, CDR2 YYDKDF (reference sequence). The CDR3, as DNA: TGTGCCACCAGCCCGGGACTAGCGGGGGGGCCGCGAAAAACAGATACGCAGTATTTT. This codes for CATSPGLAGGPRKTDTQYF.

V usage is TRBV28 and J usage is TRBJ1-1; the match to TRBD1 covers 8 bases. This CDR3 has 14 residues. Unmatched junction bases numbered 8, after V lost 5 bases and J lost 6 bases. Germline V gives CDR1 MDHEN, CDR2 SYDVKM. Written as DNA, the CDR3 is TGTGCCAGCAGTCCAAGGACAGGGAGGGCTGAAGCTTTCTTT. As protein: CASSPRTGRAEAFF.

This chain uses TRBV13 with TRBJ2-5; 9 bases line up with TRBD2. The trim removed 2 bases at V and 5 bases at J, leaving 3 bases unmatched. The CDR3 runs 14 residues. Germline-derived CDR1 and CDR2 are PRHDT and FYEKMQ (reference sequence). The CDR3 region has the DNA TGTGCCAGCAGCTTATGGACTAGCGTTGAGACCCAGTACTTC. This sequence encodes CASSLWTSVETQYF.

The rearrangement joins TRBV2 to TRBJ2-1, with 10 positions matching TRBD2. With 9 bases clipped from V and 2 bases from J, the junction kept 7 bases outside the gene matches. The CDR3 has 15 residues. The germline V gene encodes CDR1 SNHLY and CDR2 FYNNEI. In DNA, the CDR3 is TGTGCCAGTAAAGGGACTAGCGTGACCTACAATGAGCAGTTCTTC. The encoded protein is CASKGTSVTYNEQFF.

The chain joins TRBV10-3 to TRBJ2-1; 7 bases map to TRBD2. V gave up 5 bases and J gave up 8 bases; unmatched junction bases: 12. Germline-derived CDR1 and CDR2 are ENHRY and SYGVKD. The CDR3 contains 15 residues. CDR3 nucleotides: TGTGCCATCAGTCCAAACCTACGGGAGGCGGATGAGCAGTTCTTC. The encoded protein is CAISPNLREADEQFF.

CDR3 loop: CASCGAIPHEQYF. The CDR3 DNA reads TGTGCCAGTTGTGGGGCAATCCCCCACGAGCAGTACTTC. This chain joins TRBV12-3 or TRBV12-4 and TRBJ2-7, with a tentative D call TRBD1 (5 bases). The CDR3 has 13 amino acids. V was clipped by 9 bases and J by 5 bases, with 17 bases between them.

The J gene is TRBJ2-1, the V gene TRBV2, with 7 bases identical to TRBD2. The CDR3 sequence is 15 residues long. Per the germline V gene, CDR1 is SNHLY and CDR2 is FYNNEI. The junction had 16 bases not matched to a gene; V was cut back by 5 bases and J by 12 bases. CDR3 sequence (DNA): TGTGCCAGCAGTCAACTAGCGCCAGGAAACAAGGGGCAGTTCTTC. It is translated as CASSQLAPGNKGQFF.

The chain recombines TRBV5-6 with TRBJ1-3; 10 bases align to TRBD1. CDR3 size: 15 residues. The germline V gene has CDR1 SGHDT and CDR2 YYEEEE. J was trimmed by 4 bases and V by 1 base; bases with no gene match: 2. CDR3 nucleotide sequence: TGTGCCAGCAGCTTGCGGGACAGGGGAGGAAACACCATATATTTT. Translation gives CASSLRDRGGNTIYF.

The gene calls are TRBV6-5 and TRBJ2-7; 11 nucleotides match TRBD2. The V gene end was trimmed by 7 bases and the J gene end by 4 bases; junction bases not matched to a gene: 6. Germline loops: CDR1 MNHEY, CDR2 SVGAGI. This CDR3 spans 14 amino acids. The CDR3 is CASKQTSGEYEQYF. Written as DNA, the CDR3 is TGTGCCAGCAAACAGACTAGCGGGGAGTACGAGCAGTACTTC.

This chain uses TRBV7-9 with TRBJ1-2; TRBD1 might be the D (6 bases). The CDR3 is 14 amino acids. The germline V gene encodes CDR1 SEHNR and CDR2 FQNEAQ (reference sequence). Deletions cut 5 bases from V and 7 bases from J, with 17 bases between. In DNA form, the CDR3 reads TGTGCCAGCAGCCCAAACTCAGGGGCTGGTGGCTACACCTTC. This gives the protein CASSPNSGAGGYTF.

V gene TRBV28 combines with J gene TRBJ2-2; 8 positions agree with TRBD1. The V gene's germline CDR1 is MDHEN and CDR2 SYDVKM. V dropped 5 bases and J dropped 6; count of bases not matched to a gene: 8. This CDR3 has 15 amino acids. The DNA for the CDR3 is TGTGCCAGCAGTGTGACAGGGGAGTTACCCGGGGAGCTGTTTTTT. Translated: CASSVTGELPGELFF.

The sample holds a few counts of this clone. The rearrangement links TRBV7-2 to TRBJ1-2; TRBD1 aligns across 8 bases. CDR1 is SGHTA and CDR2 is FQGNSA in the germline V gene. The CDR3 is 19 residues long. Trimming at V came to 4 bases and at J to 7 bases, leaving 23 bases not matched to a gene. This CDR3 reads CASSSRATGQVNLFSGYTF. CDR3 DNA: TGTGCCAGCAGCTCCAGGGCGACGGGACAGGTCAACCTTTTTTCTGGCTACACCTTC.

The chain uses TRBV5-1 and TRBJ2-1; TRBD2 matches at 9 bases. The CDR3 consists of 15 residues. V was pared by 4 bases and J by 3 bases, with 5 bases of the junction left unmatched. CDR1 is SGHRS and CDR2 is YFSETQ in the germline V gene. The CDR3 spells CASSPQRGDYNEQFF. The CDR3 region has the DNA TGCGCCAGCAGCCCTCAGCGGGGGGACTACAATGAGCAGTTCTTC.

As DNA, the CDR3 is TGTGCCAGCAGTTTCCTGACAGGGACTGAAGCTTTCTTT. Encoded protein: CASSFLTGTEAFF. The chain uses TRBV12-3 or TRBV12-4 and TRBJ1-1; 7 bases are a match to TRBD1. The V gene end was trimmed by 3 bases and the J gene end by 5 bases; junction bases not matched to a gene: 3. The CDR3 is made up of 13 amino acids.